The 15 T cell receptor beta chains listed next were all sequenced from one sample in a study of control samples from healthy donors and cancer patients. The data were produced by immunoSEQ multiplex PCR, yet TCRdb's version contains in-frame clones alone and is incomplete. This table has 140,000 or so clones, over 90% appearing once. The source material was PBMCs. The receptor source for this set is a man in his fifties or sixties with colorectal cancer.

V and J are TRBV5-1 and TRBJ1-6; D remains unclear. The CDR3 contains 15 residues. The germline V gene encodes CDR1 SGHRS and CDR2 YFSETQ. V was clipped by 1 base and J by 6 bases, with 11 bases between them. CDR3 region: CASSLIGDVNSPLHF. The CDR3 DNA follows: TGCGCCAGCAGCTTGATAGGAGATGTTAATTCACCCCTCCACTTT. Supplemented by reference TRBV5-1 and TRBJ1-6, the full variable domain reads KAGVTQTPRYLIKTRGQQVTLSCSPISGHRSVSWYQQTPGQGLQFLFEYFSETQRNKGNFPGRFSGRQFSNSRSEMNVSTLELGDSALYLCASSLIGDVNSPLHFGNGTRLTVT.

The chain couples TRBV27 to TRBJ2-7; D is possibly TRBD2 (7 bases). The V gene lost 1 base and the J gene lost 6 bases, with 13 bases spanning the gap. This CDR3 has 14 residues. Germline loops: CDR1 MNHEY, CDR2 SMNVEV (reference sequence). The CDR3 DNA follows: TGTGCCAGCAGTTTATGGGTAGGGGGGGCCGAGCAGTACTTC. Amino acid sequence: CASSLWVGGAEQYF.

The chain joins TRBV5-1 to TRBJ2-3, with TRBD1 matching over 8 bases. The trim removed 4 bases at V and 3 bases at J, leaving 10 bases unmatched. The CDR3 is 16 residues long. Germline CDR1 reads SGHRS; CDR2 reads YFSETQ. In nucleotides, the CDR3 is TGCGCCAGCAGCCCATTCCGGGACAGGATTACAGATACGCAGTATTTT. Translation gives CASSPFRDRITDTQYF.

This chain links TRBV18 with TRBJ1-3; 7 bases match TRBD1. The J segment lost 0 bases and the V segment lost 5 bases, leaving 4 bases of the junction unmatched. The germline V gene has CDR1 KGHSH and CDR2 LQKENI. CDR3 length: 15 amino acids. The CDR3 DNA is TGTGCCAGCTCAGCTGACAGGGCCTCTGGAAACACCATATATTTT. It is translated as CASSADRASGNTIYF.

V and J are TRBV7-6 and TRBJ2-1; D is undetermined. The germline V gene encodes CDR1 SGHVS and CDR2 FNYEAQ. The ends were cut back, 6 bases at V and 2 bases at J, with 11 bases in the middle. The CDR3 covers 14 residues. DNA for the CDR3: TGTGCCAGCAGTCGTAGCAGAACCTACAATGAGCAGTTCTTC. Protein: CASSRSRTYNEQFF.

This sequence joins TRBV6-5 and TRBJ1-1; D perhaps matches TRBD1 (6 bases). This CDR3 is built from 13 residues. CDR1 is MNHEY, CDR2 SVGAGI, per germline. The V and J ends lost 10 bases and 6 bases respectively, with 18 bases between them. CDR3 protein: CATPETGGPEAFF. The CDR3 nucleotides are TGTGCCACCCCCGAGACAGGAGGACCTGAAGCTTTCTTT.

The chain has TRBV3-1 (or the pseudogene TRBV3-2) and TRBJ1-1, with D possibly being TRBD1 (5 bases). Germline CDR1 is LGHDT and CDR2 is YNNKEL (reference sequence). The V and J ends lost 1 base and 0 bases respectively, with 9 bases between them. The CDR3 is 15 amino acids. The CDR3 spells CASSQGQLMNTEAFF. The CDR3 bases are TGTGCCAGCAGCCAAGGACAGCTAATGAACACTGAAGCTTTCTTT.

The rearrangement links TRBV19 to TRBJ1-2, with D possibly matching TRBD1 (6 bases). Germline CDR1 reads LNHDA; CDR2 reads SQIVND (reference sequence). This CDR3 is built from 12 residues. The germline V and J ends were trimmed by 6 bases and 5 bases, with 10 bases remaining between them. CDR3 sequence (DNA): TGTGCCAGTAGCAACAGGGATTATGGCTACACCTTC. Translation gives CASSNRDYGYTF.

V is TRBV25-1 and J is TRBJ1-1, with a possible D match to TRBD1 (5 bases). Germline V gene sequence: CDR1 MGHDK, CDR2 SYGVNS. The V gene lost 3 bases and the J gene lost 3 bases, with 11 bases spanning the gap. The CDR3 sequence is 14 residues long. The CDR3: CASSEYQGDTEAFF. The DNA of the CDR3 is TGTGCCAGCAGTGAGTACCAGGGCGACACTGAAGCTTTCTTT.

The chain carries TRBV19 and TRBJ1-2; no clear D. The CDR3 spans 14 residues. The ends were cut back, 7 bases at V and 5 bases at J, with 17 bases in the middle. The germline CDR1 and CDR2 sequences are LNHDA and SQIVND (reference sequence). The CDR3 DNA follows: TGTGCCAGTAAACCCCCGGACGGGGTATATGGCTACACCTTC. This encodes CASKPPDGVYGYTF. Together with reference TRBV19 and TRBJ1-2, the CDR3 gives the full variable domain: DGGITQSPKYLFRKEGQNVTLSCEQNLNHDAMYWYRQDPGQGLRLIYYSQIVNDFQKGDIAEGYSVSREKKESFPLTVTSAQKNPTAFYLCASKPPDGVYGYTFGSGTRLTVV.

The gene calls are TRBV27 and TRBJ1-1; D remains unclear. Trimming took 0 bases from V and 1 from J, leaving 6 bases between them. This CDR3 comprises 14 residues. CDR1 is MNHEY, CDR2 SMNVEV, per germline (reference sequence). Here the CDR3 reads CASSLSARNTEAFF. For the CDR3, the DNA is TGTGCCAGCAGTTTATCGGCGAGGAACACTGAAGCTTTCTTT.

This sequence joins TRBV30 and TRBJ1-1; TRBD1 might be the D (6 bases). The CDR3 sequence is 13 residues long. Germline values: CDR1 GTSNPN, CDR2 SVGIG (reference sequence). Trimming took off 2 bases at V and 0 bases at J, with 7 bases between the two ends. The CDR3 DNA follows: TGTGCCTGGAGTAGGGACATGAACACTGAAGCTTTCTTT. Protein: CAWSRDMNTEAFF.

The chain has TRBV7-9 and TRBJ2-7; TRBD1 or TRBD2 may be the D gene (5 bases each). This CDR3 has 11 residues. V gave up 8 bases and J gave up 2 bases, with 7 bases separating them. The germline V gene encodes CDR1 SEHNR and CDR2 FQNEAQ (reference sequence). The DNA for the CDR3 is TGTGCCAGCGGGGGTCCCTACGAGCAGTACTTC. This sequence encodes CASGGPYEQYF.

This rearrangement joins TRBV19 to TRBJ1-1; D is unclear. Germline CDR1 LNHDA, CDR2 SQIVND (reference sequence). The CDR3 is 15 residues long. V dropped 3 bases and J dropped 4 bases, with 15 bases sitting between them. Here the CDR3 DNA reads TGTGCCAGTAGTATTCGAGTTGAGGGCCGCACTGAAGCTTTCTTT. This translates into CASSIRVEGRTEAFF. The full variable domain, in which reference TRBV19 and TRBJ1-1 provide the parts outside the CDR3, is DGGITQSPKYLFRKEGQNVTLSCEQNLNHDAMYWYRQDPGQGLRLIYYSQIVNDFQKGDIAEGYSVSREKKESFPLTVTSAQKNPTAFYLCASSIRVEGRTEAFFGQGTRLTVV.

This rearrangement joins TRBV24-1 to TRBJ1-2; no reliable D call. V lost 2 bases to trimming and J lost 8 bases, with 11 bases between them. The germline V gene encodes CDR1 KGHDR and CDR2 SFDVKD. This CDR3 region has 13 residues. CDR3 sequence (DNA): TGTGCCACCAGTGATTCCCCGAACGGAGGCTACACCTTC. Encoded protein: CATSDSPNGGYTF.